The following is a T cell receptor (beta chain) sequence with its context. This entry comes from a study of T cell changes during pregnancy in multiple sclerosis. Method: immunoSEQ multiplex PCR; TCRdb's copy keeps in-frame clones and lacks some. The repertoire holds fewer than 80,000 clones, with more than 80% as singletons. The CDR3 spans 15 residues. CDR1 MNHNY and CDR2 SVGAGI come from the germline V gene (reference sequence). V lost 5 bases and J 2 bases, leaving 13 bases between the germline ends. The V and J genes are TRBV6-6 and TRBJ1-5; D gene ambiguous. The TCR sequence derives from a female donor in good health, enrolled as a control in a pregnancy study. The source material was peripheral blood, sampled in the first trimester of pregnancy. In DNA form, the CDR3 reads TGTGCCAGCAGTGGGCAATTGGATCGCAATCAGCCCCAGCATTTT. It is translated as CASSGQLDRNQPQHF.